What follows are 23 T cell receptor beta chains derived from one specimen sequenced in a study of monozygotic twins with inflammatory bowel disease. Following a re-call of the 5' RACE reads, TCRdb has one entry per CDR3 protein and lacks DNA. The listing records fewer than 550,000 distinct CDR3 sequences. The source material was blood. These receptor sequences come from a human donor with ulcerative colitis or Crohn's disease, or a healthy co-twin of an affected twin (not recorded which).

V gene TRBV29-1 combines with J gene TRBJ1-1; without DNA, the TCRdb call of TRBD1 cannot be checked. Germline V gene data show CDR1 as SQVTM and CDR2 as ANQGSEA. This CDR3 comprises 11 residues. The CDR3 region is CSVQGPTEAFF.

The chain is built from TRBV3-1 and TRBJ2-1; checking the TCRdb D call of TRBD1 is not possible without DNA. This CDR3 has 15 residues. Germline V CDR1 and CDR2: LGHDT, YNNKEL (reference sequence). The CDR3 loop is CASSHRPLGGDEQFF.

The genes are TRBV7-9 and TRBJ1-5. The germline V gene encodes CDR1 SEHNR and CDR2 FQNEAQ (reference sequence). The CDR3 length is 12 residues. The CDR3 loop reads CASSLIAQPQHF.

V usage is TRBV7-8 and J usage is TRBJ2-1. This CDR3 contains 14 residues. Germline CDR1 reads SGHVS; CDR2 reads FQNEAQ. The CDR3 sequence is CDSSLEQFRNEQFF.

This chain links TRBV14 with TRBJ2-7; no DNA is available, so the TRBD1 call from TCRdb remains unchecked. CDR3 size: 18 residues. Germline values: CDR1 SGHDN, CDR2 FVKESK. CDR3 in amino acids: CASSPNLGRGPFNYEQYF.

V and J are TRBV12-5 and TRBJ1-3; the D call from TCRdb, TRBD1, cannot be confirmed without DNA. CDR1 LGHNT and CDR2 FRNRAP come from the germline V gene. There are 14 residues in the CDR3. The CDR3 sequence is CASALAGSGNTIYF.

The CDR3 loop reads CASSWGSGQGAGNEQFF. The chain couples TRBV11-3 to TRBJ2-1; absent DNA, TCRdb's TRBD1 call cannot be checked. The germline V gene has CDR1 SGHNT and CDR2 YENEEA. This CDR3 has 17 amino acids.

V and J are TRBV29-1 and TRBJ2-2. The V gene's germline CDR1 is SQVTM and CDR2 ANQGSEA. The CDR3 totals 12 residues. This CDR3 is CSVGGNTRELFF.

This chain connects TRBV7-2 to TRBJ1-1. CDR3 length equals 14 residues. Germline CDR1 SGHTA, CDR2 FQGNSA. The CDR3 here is CASKTNGGNTEAFF.

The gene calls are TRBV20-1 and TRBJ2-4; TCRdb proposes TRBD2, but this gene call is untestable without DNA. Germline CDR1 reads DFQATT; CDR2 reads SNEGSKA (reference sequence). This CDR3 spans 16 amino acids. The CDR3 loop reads CSAGTSGSGAKNIQYF.

The CDR3 reads CASSPDRGPQETQYF. The V and J genes are TRBV7-2 and TRBJ2-5; TCRdb names TRBD1, which stays unverified in the absence of DNA. The V gene's germline CDR1 is SGHTA and CDR2 FQGNSA. This CDR3 spans 15 amino acids.

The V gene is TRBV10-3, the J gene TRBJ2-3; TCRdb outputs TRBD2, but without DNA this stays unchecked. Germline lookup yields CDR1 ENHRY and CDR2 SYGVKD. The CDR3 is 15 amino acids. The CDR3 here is CAIRSAGGQADTQYF.

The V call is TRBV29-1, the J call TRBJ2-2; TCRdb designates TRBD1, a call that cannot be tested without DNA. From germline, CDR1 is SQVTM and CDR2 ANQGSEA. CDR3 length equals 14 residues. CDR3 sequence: CSVEGDGASGELFF.

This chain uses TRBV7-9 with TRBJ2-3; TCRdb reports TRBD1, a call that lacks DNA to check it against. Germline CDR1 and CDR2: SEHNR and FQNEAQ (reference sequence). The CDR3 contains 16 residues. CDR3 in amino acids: CASSPPAGGGLDTQYF.

CDR3 sequence: CSALRLGQENTIYF. The chain carries TRBV20-1 and TRBJ1-3; the D call from TCRdb, TRBD1, cannot be confirmed without DNA. Germline V lookup: CDR1 DFQATT, CDR2 SNEGSKA (reference sequence). CDR3 length: 14 residues.

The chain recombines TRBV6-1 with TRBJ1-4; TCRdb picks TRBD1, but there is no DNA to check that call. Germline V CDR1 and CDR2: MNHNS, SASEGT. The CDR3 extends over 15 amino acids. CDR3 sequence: CASRAGQGRGEKLFF.

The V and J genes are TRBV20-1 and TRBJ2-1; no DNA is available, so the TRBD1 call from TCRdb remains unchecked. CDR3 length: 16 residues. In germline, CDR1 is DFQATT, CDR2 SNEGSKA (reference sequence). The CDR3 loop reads CSAFTLGQATYNEQFF.

The CDR3 sequence is CATSDPDRSETQYF. The chain couples TRBV24-1 to TRBJ2-5; without DNA, the TCRdb call of TRBD1 cannot be checked. The CDR3 loop spans 14 amino acids. Germline V lookup: CDR1 KGHDR, CDR2 SFDVKD.

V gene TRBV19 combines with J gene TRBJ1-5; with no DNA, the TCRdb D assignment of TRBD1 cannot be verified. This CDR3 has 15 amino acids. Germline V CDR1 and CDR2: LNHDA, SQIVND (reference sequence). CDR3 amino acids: CASTPTGSGNQPQHF.

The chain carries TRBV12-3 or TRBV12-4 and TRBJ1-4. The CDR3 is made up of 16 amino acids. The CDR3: CASSPFARSANEKLFF.

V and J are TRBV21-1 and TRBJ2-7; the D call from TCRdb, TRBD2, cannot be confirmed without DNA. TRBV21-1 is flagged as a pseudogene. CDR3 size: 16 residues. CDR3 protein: CASSKGRRGTSYEQYF.

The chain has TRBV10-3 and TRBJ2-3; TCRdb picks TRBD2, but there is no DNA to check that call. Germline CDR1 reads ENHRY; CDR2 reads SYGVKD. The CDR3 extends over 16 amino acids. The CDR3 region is CAISGASGHGTDTQYF.

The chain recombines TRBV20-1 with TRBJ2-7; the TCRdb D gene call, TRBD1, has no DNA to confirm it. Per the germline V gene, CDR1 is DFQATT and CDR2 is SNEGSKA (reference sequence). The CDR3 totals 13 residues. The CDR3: CSATDRAGYEQYF.